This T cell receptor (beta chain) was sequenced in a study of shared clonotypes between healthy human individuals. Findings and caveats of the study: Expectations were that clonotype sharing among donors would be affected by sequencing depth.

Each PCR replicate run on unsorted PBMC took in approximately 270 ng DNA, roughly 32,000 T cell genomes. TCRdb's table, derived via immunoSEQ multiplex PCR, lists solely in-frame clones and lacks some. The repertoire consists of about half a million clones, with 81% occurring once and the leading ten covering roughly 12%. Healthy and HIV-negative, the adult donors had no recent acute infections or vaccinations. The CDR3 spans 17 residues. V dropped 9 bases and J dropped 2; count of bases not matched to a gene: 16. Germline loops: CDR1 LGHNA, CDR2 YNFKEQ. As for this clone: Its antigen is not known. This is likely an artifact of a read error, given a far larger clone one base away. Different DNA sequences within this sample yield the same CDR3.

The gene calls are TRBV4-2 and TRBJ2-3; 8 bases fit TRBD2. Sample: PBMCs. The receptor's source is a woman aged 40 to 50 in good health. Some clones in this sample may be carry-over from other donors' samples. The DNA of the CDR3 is TGTGCCAGTAGTCGAGCCCTTAGCGGGATAAACACAGATACGCAGTATTTT. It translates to CASSRALSGINTDTQYF.